Below are 26 T cell receptor beta chains sequenced from a single sample in a study of vaccination and CD4 T cells after COVID-19. Their cognate antigens are unknown. Noted treatment: roughly nine-day PBMC culture with coronavirus spike peptide pools or control peptides (ViraFEST assay). Cultured CD4+ T cell DNA underwent sequencing with the Oncomine TCR Beta short-read assay. TCRdb re-called the PCR reads with MiXCR, one entry per CDR3 protein. The sample carries 15,000 to 20,000 distinct CDR3 sequences, approximately 50% recorded once. The sequenced sample was CD4+ T cells from blood, cultured in vitro, obtained before SARS-CoV-2 vaccination. The receptor set was obtained from a human donor who had recovered from COVID-19.

This clonotype was detected a few times. J is TRBJ2-5 and V is TRBV20-1; 11 bases match TRBD2. V lost 5 bases to trimming and J lost 5 bases; unmatched junction nucleotides: 10. Per germline, CDR1 DFQATT and CDR2 SNEGSKA (reference sequence). The CDR3 runs 15 residues. CDR3 residues: CSARTSGSWWETQYF. DNA for the CDR3: TGCAGTGCTCGAACTAGCGGGAGCTGGTGGGAGACCCAGTACTTC.

CDR3 loop: CASSPETDTQYF. CDR3 coding DNA: TGCGCCAGCAGCCCCGAGACAGATACGCAGTATTTT. This chain connects TRBV5-1 to TRBJ2-3; D uncertain. The CDR3 consists of 12 residues. Germline CDR1 SGHRS, CDR2 YFSETQ. V was pared by 4 bases and J by 3 bases, with 6 bases between.

This clonotype is medium-sized (0.01 to 0.1%) by share. CDR3 amino acids: CASSRGQGTAEAFF. The CDR3 nucleotides are TGTGCCAGTAGTAGGGGACAGGGTACTGCTGAAGCTTTCTTT. The chain couples TRBV19 to TRBJ1-1, with TRBD1 matching 9 bases. This CDR3 spans 14 amino acids. Germline values: CDR1 LNHDA, CDR2 SQIVND (reference sequence). J was trimmed by 6 bases and V by 4 bases; bases with no gene match: 6.

V usage is TRBV18 and J usage is TRBJ1-5; D is ambiguous. Germline values: CDR1 KGHSH, CDR2 LQKENI. V lost 2 bases, J lost 1 base, and 12 bases lay in between. The CDR3 spans 16 residues. CDR3 DNA: TGTGCCAGCTCACCATTTGGGGTAGGGAGCAATCAGCCCCAGCATTTT. Translated: CASSPFGVGSNQPQHF.

This chain links TRBV20-1 with TRBJ2-7; no firm D call. The germline gives CDR1 DFQATT, CDR2 SNEGSKA (reference sequence). V was trimmed by 7 bases and J by 0 bases, leaving 7 bases between them. This CDR3 comprises 11 residues. Here the CDR3 reads CSGAHSYEQYF. As DNA, the CDR3 is TGCAGTGGTGCACACTCCTACGAGCAGTACTTC.

The rearrangement uses TRBV19 and TRBJ1-6; weak D call: TRBD1 (6 bases). Trimming shortened V by 3 bases and J by 4 bases, and 22 bases separated the two germline ends. The CDR3 has 19 amino acids. Germline CDR1 is LNHDA and CDR2 is SQIVND (reference sequence). Written as DNA, the CDR3 is TGTGCCAGTAGTATTCCCTACCGACAGGCTAGTAGATATAATTCACCCCTCCACTTT. It encodes CASSIPYRQASRYNSPLHF.

In its sample, this clonotype was seen a few times. The chain combines TRBV7-9 with TRBJ2-5; 8 nucleotides line up with TRBD2. Germline V CDR1 and CDR2: SEHNR, FQNEAQ (reference sequence). Trimming cost V 4 bases and J 1 base; bases outside gene matches: 5. The CDR3 has 15 residues. CDR3 in amino acids: CASSSFSGAQETQYF. In DNA, the CDR3 is TGTGCCAGCAGCTCCTTTAGCGGGGCCCAAGAGACCCAGTACTTC.

This sequence joins TRBV7-9 and TRBJ1-2; no clear D gene. Trimming took 3 bases from V and 5 from J, leaving 16 bases between them. The germline V gene has CDR1 SEHNR and CDR2 FQNEAQ (reference sequence). There are 15 residues in the CDR3. CDR3 loop: CASSFVGPTTYGYTF. DNA for the CDR3: TGTGCCAGCAGCTTCGTCGGCCCTACTACATATGGCTACACCTTC.

This clonotype was counted a few times. This chain uses TRBV7-3 with TRBJ1-1; D gene unclear. V was shortened by 11 bases and J by 0 bases, with 10 bases between the two germline ends. Germline V gene sequence: CDR1 SGHTA, CDR2 FQGTGA. The CDR3 extends over 12 amino acids. The CDR3 DNA reads as TGTGCCTACCGTGAAGTGAACACTGAAGCTTTCTTT. Translation: CAYREVNTEAFF.

V is TRBV6-1 and J is TRBJ2-7; tentative D call: TRBD1 (6 bases). CDR1 and CDR2 (germline): MNHNS, SASEGT. The CDR3 extends over 13 amino acids. The germline V and J ends were trimmed by 6 bases and 2 bases, with 11 bases remaining between them. The CDR3 DNA is TGTGCCAGCAGACAACAGGGCACCTACGAGCAGTACTTC. Protein sequence: CASRQQGTYEQYF.

The table lists this clonotype with a count of one. The V call is TRBV20-1, the J call TRBJ2-3; D remains unclear. From germline, CDR1 is DFQATT and CDR2 SNEGSKA (reference sequence). The CDR3 runs to 15 residues. The V and J ends lost 6 bases and 2 bases respectively, with 18 bases between them. CDR3: CSASSRIGTTDTQYF. The CDR3 DNA sequence: TGCAGTGCATCGAGTCGGATAGGAACCACAGATACGCAGTATTTT.

This clonotype was found once. The V gene is TRBV15, the J gene TRBJ2-7, with D maybe TRBD2 (5 bases). V was shortened by 1 base and J by 0 bases, with 13 bases between the two germline ends. This CDR3 is 16 amino acids long. Looked up from germline, CDR1 is LNHNV and CDR2 is YYDKDF (reference sequence). CDR3 amino acids: CATSRVRDRFSYEQYF. The DNA of the CDR3 is TGTGCCACCAGCAGAGTACGGGATCGCTTCTCCTACGAGCAGTACTTC. Looking up the rest from reference TRBV15 and TRBJ2-7 gives the full variable domain: DAMVIQNPRYQVTQFGKPVTLSCSQTLNHNVMYWYQQKSSQAPKLLFHYYDKDFNNEADTPDNFQSRRPNTSFCFLDIRSPGLGDTAMYLCATSRVRDRFSYEQYFGPGTRLTVT.

This clonotype appeared a few times. J is TRBJ1-1 and V is TRBV21-1. TRBV21-1 constitutes a pseudogene. The CDR3 has 11 amino acids. Written as DNA, the CDR3 is TGTGCCAGCAGCAAACGGCTAGACACTTTCTTT. This codes for CASSKRLDTFF.

This chain connects TRBV7-9 to TRBJ2-1; D not certain. Germline-derived CDR1 and CDR2 are SEHNR and FQNEAQ (reference sequence). V was pared by 3 bases and J by 5 bases, with 11 bases between. This CDR3 spans 14 amino acids. The CDR3 spells CASSFREINNEQFF. The CDR3 coding sequence is TGTGCCAGCAGCTTTCGAGAGATAAACAATGAGCAGTTCTTC.

This sequence joins TRBV7-2 and TRBJ1-2, with a weak D call TRBD1 (5 bases). The V end lost 3 bases, the J end lost 4 bases, and 12 bases lay between the germline ends. CDR1 and CDR2 (germline): SGHTA, FQGNSA. This CDR3 contains 14 residues. The chain's CDR3 is CASSLTAEFYGYTF. As DNA, the CDR3 is TGTGCCAGCAGCTTGACAGCTGAGTTCTATGGCTACACCTTC. The entire variable domain, with the rest obtained from reference TRBV7-2 and TRBJ1-2, is as follows: GAGVSQSPSNKVTEKGKDVELRCDPISGHTALYWYRQSLGQGLEFLIYFQGNSAPDKSGLPSDRFSAERTGGSVSTLTIQRTQQEDSAVYLCASSLTAEFYGYTFGSGTRLTVV.

In its sample, this clonotype was seen a few times. The chain joins TRBV7-9 to TRBJ2-7; 12 positions match TRBD2. Trimming at V came to 5 bases and at J to 5 bases, leaving 7 bases not matched to a gene. The CDR3 totals 15 residues. Germline V lookup: CDR1 SEHNR, CDR2 FQNEAQ (reference sequence). CDR3 loop: CASSRKTSGSNEQYF. The CDR3 nucleotides read TGTGCCAGCAGCCGAAAGACTAGCGGGAGTAACGAGCAGTACTTC. The full variable domain, completed using reference TRBV7-9 and TRBJ2-7, is DTGVSQNPRHKITKRGQNVTFRCDPISEHNRLYWYRQTLGQGPEFLTYFQNEAQLEKSRLLSDRFSAERPKGSFSTLEIQRTEQGDSAMYLCASSRKTSGSNEQYFGPGTRLTVT.

This clonotype showed up just a few times. The rearrangement links TRBV7-2 to TRBJ2-1; 8 bases align to TRBD2. CDR1 is SGHTA, CDR2 FQGNSA, per germline. The CDR3 totals 16 residues. V lost 2 bases, J lost 5 bases, and 8 bases stayed unmatched. CDR3 residues: CASSLLGGRRNNEQFF. The CDR3 DNA reads as TGTGCCAGCAGCTTATTGGGCGGGAGGAGAAACAATGAGCAGTTCTTC.

Written as DNA, the CDR3 is TGTGCCAGCAGCCCGCGACTAGCGGGAGTTGGCACGCAGTATTTT. This translates into CASSPRLAGVGTQYF. This chain connects TRBV7-2 to TRBJ2-3; 12 nucleotides line up with TRBD2. Germline V gene sequence: CDR1 SGHTA, CDR2 FQGNSA. Trimming cost V 5 bases and J 9 bases; bases outside gene matches: 9. This CDR3 has 15 residues.

Only a few counts were recorded for this clonotype. The chain combines TRBV19 with TRBJ1-6, with TRBD1 matching 8 bases. The CDR3 extends over 13 amino acids. Germline V gene sequence: CDR1 LNHDA, CDR2 SQIVND (reference sequence). Trimming took 5 bases from V and 8 from J; bases not matched to a gene: 2. As DNA, the CDR3 is TGTGCCAGTAGTGGACAGGGCGATTCACCCCTCCACTTT. Translating it yields CASSGQGDSPLHF.

The chain uses TRBV21-1 and TRBJ1-1; the D call in the table, TRBD1, was not verified against the DNA. TRBV21-1 is annotated as a pseudogene. The CDR3 has 12 amino acids. The CDR3 protein is CAKQHRDREAFF. The CDR3 nucleotides are TGTGCTAAGCAGCACCGGGACAGGGAAGCTTTCTTT.

V and J are TRBV7-3 and TRBJ1-6; 8 bases fit TRBD1. The CDR3 runs to 17 residues. With 5 bases clipped from V and 6 bases from J, the junction kept 12 bases outside the gene matches. Germline CDR1 is SGHTA and CDR2 is FQGTGA. The CDR3 region is CASSPTGASGGNSPLHF. The CDR3 nucleotides are TGTGCCAGCAGCCCGACAGGGGCCTCCGGGGGTAATTCACCCCTCCACTTT.

The genes are TRBV10-3 and TRBJ2-2; possibly TRBD1 or TRBD2 for D (5 bases each). CDR1 and CDR2 (germline): ENHRY, SYGVKD. Trimming cost V 8 bases and J 1 base, with 8 bases left between them. The CDR3 contains 13 residues. In nucleotides, the CDR3 is TGTGCCATCGGGACCCAGAACACCGGGGAGCTGTTTTTT. Translation gives CAIGTQNTGELFF.

Turning to this clonotype: The junction shows a germline mismatch at one end, possibly a read error. The V call is TRBV11-1, the J call TRBJ2-3; 9 bases are shared with TRBD2. The CDR3 extends over 16 amino acids. Germline CDR1 and CDR2: SGHAT and FQDESV (reference sequence). The CDR3 coding sequence is TGTGCCGGCAGCGGGACCATAGCGGGAGCCGCAGATACGCAGTATTTT. Residues: CAGSGTIAGAADTQYF.

The chain recombines TRBV11-2 with TRBJ2-2; weak D call: TRBD1 (5 bases). The CDR3 is made up of 14 amino acids. The V gene lost 3 bases and the J gene lost 8 bases, with 13 bases spanning the gap. Germline V gene data show CDR1 as SGHAT and CDR2 as FQNNGV. The CDR3 loop is CASSFGQPRGELFF. For the CDR3, the DNA is TGTGCCAGCAGCTTTGGACAACCCCGTGGGGAGCTGTTTTTT.

V is TRBV20-1 and J is TRBJ1-4, with 8 bases aligning to TRBD1. V lost 3 bases and J lost 0; bases outside the gene matches: 6. The CDR3 contains 16 residues. Germline loops: CDR1 DFQATT, CDR2 SNEGSKA (reference sequence). CDR3 sequence: CSASPTGGATNEKLFF. The DNA of the CDR3 is TGCAGTGCTAGTCCTACAGGGGGTGCAACTAATGAAAAACTGTTTTTT.

This clonotype was seen a few times. CDR3 loop: CSARVGAVDTEAFF. The CDR3 DNA follows: TGCAGTGCCCGTGTGGGGGCGGTGGACACTGAAGCTTTCTTT. The V gene is TRBV20-1, the J gene TRBJ1-1; a weak D match, TRBD1 (6 bases). Germline V gene sequence: CDR1 DFQATT, CDR2 SNEGSKA (reference sequence). The germline V and J ends were trimmed by 6 bases and 3 bases, with 17 bases remaining between them. There are 14 residues in the CDR3.